This T cell receptor beta chain is drawn from a study of blood T cell repertoires in COVID-19. Study-level background: T cells, B-cell-depleted T cells, or PBMCs provided the cDNA or gDNA that served as material.

Everyone who took part was 18 to 89 years old, and they came from fewer than 25 US areas. Clinical histories supplied by participants themselves formed the basis of cohort assignment. As processed by the authors: Researchers report that nucleated cell counts were estimated from reference gene primer amplification. The data were produced by immunoSEQ multiplex PCR, yet TCRdb's version contains in-frame clones alone and is incomplete. V, J and clone size derive from that table, while D and trimming were established from the DNA sequence. This sample yields 380,000 or so clones, of which more than 75% are seen a single time; approximately 1.3% belongs to the top ten. The sequenced material came from PBMCs or T cells enriched from blood (not recorded which). The sequence was collected from a young man who had recovered from COVID-19.

DNA of the CDR3: TGTGCCAGCAGTCAGACAGGGGATCGCAATCAGCCCCAGCATTTT. Translation: CASSQTGDRNQPQHF. The genes are TRBV6-4 and TRBJ1-5; 8 nucleotides match TRBD1. Germline lookup yields CDR1 MRHNA and CDR2 SNTAGT. There are 15 residues in the CDR3. Trimming removed 5 bases from V and 2 bases from J; junction bases left unmatched: 5.